This T cell receptor beta chain was captured by sequencing in a study of blood T cell repertoires in COVID-19. As for the study in general: From T cells, B-cell-depleted T cells, or PBMCs came the material, which was cDNA or gDNA.

Method: immunoSEQ multiplex PCR; TCRdb's copy keeps in-frame clones and lacks some. The sample shows around 78,000 clones, around nine tenths of them seen only once. The CDR3 is 15 residues long. Germline loops: CDR1 SGHAT, CDR2 FQDESV (reference sequence). Trimming took 5 bases from V and 1 from J; bases not matched to a gene: 5. V usage is TRBV11-1 and J usage is TRBJ2-7; TRBD1 matches at 10 bases. The clonotype comes from a woman aged 55-75 years with acute or convalescent COVID-19. Specimen: peripheral blood. CDR3 in amino acids: CASSPRTGGSYEQYF. The CDR3 coding sequence is TGTGCCAGCAGCCCCCGGACAGGGGGGTCCTACGAGCAGTACTTC.